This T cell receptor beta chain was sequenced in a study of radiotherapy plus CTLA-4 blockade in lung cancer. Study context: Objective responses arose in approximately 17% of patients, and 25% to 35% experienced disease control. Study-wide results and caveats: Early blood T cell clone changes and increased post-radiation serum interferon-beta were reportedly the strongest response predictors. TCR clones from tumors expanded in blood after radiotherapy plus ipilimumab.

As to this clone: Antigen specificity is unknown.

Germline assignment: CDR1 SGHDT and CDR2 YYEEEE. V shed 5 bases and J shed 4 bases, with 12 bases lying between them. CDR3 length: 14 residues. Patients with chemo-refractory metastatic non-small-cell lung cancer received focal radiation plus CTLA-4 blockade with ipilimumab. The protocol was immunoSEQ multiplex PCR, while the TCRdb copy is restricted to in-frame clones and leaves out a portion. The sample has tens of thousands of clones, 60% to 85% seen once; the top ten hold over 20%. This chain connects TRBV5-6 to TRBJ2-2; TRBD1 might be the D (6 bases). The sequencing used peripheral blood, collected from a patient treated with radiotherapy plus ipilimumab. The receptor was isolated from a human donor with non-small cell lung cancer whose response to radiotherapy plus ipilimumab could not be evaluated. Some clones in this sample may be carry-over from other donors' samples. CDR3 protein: CASRSGHSTGELFF. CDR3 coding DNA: TGTGCCAGCAGATCGGGACATTCCACCGGGGAGCTGTTTTTT.